This section outlines one T cell receptor (beta chain) sequence together with its context. Its binding antigen is unknown. Base qualities are missing; no much larger clone stands one base away. The CDR3 regions of human TCRbeta chains were subjected to immunosequencing. As for the authors' bioinformatics: Repertoire TCRs were checked for matches against a reference library of SARS-CoV-2-specific TCRs that had been generated using the MIRA antigen-specificity platform. Breadth was defined as the fraction of unique TCRs that were SARS-CoV-2-associated. Depth was defined as the fraction of total T cells that were SARS-CoV-2-associated. Using the MIRA data, each spike-specific TCR was mapped to the spike region that the TCR reacts to and placed in a CD4 or CD8 class. Log10-transformed breadth and depth values were compared by one-way ANOVA with Sidak's multiple comparisons tests. TCRdb's version of the immuneACCESS table is confined to in-frame rearrangements and falls short of the full clone set. An unresolved V gene accounts for under half of the shortfall where checked; the remainder is of unknown origin. That table gives V, J and clone size, and the DNA gave D and trimming. For this sample there are 110,000 to 150,000 clones; more than 90% appear just once. The ten most abundant clones make up around 1.8% of the sample.

CDR1 and CDR2 are read off the germline V gene as SQVTM and ANQGSEA. The CDR3 numbers 12 residues from cysteine through phenylalanine. The CDR3 DNA has 36 bases and is translated from base 1. Between the V and J ends, shortened by 4 bases and 7 bases respectively, the junction contains 11 bases. This sample stems from a study of T cell responses to AZD1222 COVID-19 vaccine (dated by TCRdb to the early 2020s). With respect to the entire study: Because spike-specific TCR depth and breadth did not differ between the two schedules, AZD1222 recipients who got a second dose at roughly 4 weeks were pooled with those who got a second dose at roughly 12 weeks. TCR sequencing covered fewer than 250 trial participants: 200 to 220 given two doses of AZD1222 and 26 given two doses of MenACWY control vaccine. Trial participants were enrolled by age into subgroups of 18-55, 56-69 and 70-plus years, and approximately 150, 30 and 60 TCR-sequenced participants, respectively, were included in these subgroups. Study-level results and caveats: A significant rise in spike-specific TCR breadth and depth was observed after two AZD1222 doses relative to day 0 and relative to MenACWY recipients. The 56-69-year group was small, and its depth increase did not reach significance, likely because of low power. Participants were mostly white British, with more females than males. The authors suggested clonal diversity may have been underestimated. Because no day 14 peak-response samples were available, repertoires were characterized only after the peak T cell response. Reportedly, close to half of the unique spike-specific TCRs recognized epitopes lying outside the regions that are mutated in the B.1.351 and B.1.1.7 variants. The whole spike protein was spanned by vaccine-associated CD4 TCRs, and dominant responses were seen in regions 160-218 and 743-854. Conclusions about previously exposed vaccinees are limited, since just five to seven AZD1222 recipients were seropositive for SARS-CoV-2 at baseline.

According to the study, the label for this sample's time point signals: baseline before first vaccination. The vaccinee samples were drawn from two UK trials, COV001 and COV002, one of which was a single-blind randomized controlled phase 2/3 trial testing AZD1222 (ChAdOx1 nCoV-19) in healthy adults. For TCRbeta chain sequencing, PBMC samples from trial participants were taken at day 0 and at day 28 after the second dose. Specimen: peripheral blood, collected on day 0 of AZD1222 vaccination. The source of this sequence is an adult in good health. This chain is built from TRBV29-1 and TRBJ2-1; matching of 6 bases hints at TRBD1 as the D gene. The CDR3 region reads CSVGSGENEQFF. The DNA reads TGCAGCGTTGGATCAGGGGAGAATGAGCAGTTCTTC.